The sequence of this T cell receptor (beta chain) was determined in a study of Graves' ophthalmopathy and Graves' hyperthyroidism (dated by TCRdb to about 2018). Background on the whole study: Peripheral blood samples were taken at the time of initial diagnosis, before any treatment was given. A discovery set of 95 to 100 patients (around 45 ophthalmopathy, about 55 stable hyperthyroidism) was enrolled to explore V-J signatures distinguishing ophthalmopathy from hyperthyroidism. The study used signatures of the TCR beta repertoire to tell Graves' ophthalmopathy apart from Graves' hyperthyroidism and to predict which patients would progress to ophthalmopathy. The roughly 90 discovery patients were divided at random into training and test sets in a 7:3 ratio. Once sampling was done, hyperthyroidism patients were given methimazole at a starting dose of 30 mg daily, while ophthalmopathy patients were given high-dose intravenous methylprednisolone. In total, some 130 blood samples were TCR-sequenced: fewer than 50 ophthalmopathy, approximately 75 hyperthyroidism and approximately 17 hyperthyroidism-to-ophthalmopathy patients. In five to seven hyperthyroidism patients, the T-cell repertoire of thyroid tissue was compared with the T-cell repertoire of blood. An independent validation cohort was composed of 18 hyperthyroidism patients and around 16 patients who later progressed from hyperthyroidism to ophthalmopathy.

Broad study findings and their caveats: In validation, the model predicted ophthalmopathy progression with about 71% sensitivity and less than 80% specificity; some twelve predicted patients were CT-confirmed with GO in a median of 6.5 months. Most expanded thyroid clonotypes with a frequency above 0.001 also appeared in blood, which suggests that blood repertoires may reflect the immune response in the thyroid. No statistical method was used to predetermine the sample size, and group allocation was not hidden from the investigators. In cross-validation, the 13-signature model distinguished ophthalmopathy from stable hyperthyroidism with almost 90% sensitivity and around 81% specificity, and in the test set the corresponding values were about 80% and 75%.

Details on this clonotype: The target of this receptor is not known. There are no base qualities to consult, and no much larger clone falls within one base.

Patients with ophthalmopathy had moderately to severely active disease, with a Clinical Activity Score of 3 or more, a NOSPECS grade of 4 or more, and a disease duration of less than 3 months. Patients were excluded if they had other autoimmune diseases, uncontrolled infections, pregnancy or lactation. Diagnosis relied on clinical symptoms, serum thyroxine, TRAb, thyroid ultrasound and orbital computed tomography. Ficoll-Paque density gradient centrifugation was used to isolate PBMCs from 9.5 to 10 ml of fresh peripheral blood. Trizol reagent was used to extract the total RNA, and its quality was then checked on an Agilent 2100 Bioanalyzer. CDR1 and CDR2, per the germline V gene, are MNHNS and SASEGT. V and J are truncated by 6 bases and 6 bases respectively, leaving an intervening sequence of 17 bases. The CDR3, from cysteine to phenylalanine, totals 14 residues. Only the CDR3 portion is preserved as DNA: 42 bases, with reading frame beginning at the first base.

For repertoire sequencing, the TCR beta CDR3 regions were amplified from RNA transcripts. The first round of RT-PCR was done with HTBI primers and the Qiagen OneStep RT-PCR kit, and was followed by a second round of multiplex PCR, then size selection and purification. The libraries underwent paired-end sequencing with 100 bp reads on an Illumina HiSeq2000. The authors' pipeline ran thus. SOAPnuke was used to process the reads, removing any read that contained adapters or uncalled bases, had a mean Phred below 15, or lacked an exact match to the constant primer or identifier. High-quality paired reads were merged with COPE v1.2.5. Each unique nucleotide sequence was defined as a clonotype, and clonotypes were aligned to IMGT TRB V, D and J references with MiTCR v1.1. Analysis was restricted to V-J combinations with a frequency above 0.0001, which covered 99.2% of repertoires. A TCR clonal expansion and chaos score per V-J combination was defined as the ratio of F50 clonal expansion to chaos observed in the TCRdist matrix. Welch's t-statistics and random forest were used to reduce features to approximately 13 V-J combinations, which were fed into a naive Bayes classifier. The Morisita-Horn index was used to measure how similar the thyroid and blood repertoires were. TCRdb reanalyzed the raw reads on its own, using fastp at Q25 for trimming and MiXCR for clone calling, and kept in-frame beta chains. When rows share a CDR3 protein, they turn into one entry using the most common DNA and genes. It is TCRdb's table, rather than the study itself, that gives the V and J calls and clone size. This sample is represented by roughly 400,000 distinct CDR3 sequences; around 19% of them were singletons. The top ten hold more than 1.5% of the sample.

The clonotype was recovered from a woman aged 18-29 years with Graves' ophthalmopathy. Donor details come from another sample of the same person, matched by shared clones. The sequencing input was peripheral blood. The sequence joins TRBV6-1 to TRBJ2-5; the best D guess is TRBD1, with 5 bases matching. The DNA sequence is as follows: TGTGCCAGCAGGACCGGCAGGGTGGGGCAGACCCAGTACTTC. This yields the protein CASRTGRVGQTQYF.